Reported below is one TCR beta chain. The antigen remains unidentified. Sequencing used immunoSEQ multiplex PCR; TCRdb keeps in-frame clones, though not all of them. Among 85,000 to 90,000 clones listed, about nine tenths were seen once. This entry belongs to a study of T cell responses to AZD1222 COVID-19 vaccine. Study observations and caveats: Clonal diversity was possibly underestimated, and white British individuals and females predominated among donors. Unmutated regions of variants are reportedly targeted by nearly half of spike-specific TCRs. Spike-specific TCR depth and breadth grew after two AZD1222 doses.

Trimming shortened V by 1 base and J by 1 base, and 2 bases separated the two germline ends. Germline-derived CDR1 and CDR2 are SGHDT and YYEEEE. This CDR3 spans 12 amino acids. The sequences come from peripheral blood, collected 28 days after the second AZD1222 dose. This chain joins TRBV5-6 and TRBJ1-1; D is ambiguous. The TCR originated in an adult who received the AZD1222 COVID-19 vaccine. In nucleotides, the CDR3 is TGTGCCAGCAGCTTGAGGAACACTGAAGCTTTCTTT. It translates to CASSLRNTEAFF.